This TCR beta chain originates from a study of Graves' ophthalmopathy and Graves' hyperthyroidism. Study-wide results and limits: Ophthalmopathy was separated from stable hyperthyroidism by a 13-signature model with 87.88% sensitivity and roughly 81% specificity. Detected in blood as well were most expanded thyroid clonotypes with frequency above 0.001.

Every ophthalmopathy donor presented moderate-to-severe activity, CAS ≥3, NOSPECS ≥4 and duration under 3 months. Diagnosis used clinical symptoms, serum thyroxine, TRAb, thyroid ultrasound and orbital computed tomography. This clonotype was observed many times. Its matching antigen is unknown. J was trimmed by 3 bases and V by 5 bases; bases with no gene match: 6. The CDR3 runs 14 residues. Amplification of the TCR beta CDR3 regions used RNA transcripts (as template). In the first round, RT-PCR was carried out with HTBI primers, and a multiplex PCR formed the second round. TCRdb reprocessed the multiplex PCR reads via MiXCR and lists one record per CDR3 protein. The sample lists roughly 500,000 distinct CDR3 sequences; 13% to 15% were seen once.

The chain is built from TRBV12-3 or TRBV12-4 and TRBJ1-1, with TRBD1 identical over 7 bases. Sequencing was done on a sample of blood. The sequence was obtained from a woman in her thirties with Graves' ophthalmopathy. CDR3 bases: TGTGCCAGCAGTCTACAGGGGATGCACACTGAAGCTTTCTTT. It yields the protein CASSLQGMHTEAFF.